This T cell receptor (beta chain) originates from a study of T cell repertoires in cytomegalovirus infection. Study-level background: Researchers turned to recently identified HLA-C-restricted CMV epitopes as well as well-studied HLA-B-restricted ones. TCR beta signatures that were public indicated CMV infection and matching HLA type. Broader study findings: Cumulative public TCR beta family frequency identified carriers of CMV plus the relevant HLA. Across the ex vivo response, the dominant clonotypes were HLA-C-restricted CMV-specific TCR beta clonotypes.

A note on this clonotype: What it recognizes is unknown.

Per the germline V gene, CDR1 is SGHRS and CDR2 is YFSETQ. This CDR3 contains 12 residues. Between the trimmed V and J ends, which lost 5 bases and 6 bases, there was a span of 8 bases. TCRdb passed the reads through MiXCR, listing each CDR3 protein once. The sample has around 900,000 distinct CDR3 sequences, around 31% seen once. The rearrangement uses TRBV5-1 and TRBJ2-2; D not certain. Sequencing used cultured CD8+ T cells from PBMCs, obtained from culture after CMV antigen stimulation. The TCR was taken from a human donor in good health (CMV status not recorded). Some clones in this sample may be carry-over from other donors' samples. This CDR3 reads CASRDKSGELFF. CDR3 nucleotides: TGCGCCAGCAGAGATAAGTCCGGGGAGCTGTTTTTT.